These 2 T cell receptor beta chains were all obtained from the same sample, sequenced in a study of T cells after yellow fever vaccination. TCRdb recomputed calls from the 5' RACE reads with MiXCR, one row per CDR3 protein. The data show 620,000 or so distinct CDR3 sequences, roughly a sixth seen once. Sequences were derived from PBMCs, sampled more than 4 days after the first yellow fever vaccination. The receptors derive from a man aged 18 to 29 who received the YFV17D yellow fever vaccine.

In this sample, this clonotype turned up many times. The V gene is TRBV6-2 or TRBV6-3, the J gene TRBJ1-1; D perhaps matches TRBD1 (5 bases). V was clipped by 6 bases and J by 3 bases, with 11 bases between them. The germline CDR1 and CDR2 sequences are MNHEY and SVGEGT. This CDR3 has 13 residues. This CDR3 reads CASRWGADTEAFF. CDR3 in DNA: TGTGCCAGCAGGTGGGGCGCCGACACTGAAGCTTTCTTT.

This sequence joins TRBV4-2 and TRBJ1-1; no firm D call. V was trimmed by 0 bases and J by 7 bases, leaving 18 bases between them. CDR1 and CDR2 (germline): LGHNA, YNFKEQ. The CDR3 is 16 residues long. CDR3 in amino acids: CASSQDERMGSFEAFF. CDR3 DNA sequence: TGTGCCAGCAGCCAAGATGAGAGGATGGGAAGCTTTGAAGCTTTCTTT.